This T cell receptor (beta chain) was sequenced in a study of T cells in Graves' hyperthyroidism and ophthalmopathy. Based on clinical symptoms, serum thyroxine and TRAb, thyroid ultrasound and orbital computed tomography, diagnoses were reached. Only a few counts were recorded for this clonotype. Amplification of TCR beta CDR3 regions was performed using RNA transcripts as template. The TCR CDR3 was amplified in a first-round RT-PCR using the HTBI primer set. TCRdb processed the multiplex PCR reads anew with MiXCR; each CDR3 protein has one entry. The sample shows 350,000 to 400,000 distinct CDR3 sequences, under 15% of them seen only once. The V end was cut by 5 bases, the J end by 5 bases, with 12 bases between. This CDR3 comprises 14 residues. Germline lookup yields CDR1 MNHEY and CDR2 SMNVEV (reference sequence).

Sequencing was performed on blood. The rearrangement uses TRBV27 and TRBJ1-4, with D possibly TRBD1 on 5 matching bases. The sequence was collected from a woman aged 30 to 39 with Graves' hyperthyroidism. CDR3 in amino acids: CASSRGTENEKLFF. The DNA for the CDR3 is TGTGCCAGCAGTCGGGGGACTGAGAATGAAAAACTGTTTTTT. The full variable domain, its missing parts supplied by reference TRBV27 and TRBJ1-4, is EAQVTQNPRYLITVTGKKLTVTCSQNMNHEYMSWYRQDPGLGLRQIYYSMNVEVTDKGDVPEGYKVSRKEKRNFPLILESPSPNQTSLYFCASSRGTENEKLFFGSGTQLSVL.